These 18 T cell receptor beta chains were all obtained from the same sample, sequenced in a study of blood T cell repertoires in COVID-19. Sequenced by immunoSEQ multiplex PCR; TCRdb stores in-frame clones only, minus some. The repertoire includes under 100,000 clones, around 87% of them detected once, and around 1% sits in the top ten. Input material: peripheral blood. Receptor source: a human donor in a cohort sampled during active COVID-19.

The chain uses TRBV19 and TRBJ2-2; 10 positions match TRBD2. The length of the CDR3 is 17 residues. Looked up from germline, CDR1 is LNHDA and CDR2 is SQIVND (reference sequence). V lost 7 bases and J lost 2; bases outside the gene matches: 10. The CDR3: CASNPLSGRGNTGELFF. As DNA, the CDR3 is TGTGCCAGTAACCCCCTAAGCGGGAGGGGCAACACCGGGGAGCTGTTTTTT.

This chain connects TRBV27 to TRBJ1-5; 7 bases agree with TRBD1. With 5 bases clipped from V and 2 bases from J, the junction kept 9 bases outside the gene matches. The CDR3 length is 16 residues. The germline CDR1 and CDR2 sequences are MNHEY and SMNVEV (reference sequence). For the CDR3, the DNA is TGTGCCAGCAGTACATACAGGGGAGGTGGCAATCAGCCCCAGCATTTT. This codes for CASSTYRGGGNQPQHF.

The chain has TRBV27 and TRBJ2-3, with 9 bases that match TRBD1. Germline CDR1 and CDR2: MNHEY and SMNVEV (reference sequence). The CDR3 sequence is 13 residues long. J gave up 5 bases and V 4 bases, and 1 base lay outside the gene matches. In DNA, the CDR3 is TGTGCCAGCAGTTGGGGACAGGGAGATACGCAGTATTTT. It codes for CASSWGQGDTQYF.

CDR3 in DNA: TGTGCCAGCAGTCCCGACATGTTCTATGGCTACACCTTC. It encodes CASSPDMFYGYTF. The rearrangement uses TRBV28 and TRBJ1-2; no clear D. Germline CDR1 and CDR2: MDHEN and SYDVKM. With 5 bases removed from V and 4 bases from J, the gap between germline ends came to 11 bases. CDR3 length equals 13 residues.

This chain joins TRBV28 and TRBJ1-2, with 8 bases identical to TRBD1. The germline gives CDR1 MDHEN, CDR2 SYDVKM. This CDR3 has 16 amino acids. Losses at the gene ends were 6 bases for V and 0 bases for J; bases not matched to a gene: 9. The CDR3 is CASRLTGAGANYGYTF. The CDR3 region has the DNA TGTGCCAGCAGGCTGACAGGGGCCGGCGCTAACTATGGCTACACCTTC.

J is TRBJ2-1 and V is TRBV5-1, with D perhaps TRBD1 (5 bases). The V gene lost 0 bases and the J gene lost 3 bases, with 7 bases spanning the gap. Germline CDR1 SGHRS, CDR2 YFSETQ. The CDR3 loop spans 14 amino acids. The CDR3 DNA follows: TGCGCCAGCAGCTTGGAAGGGGTCTACAATGAGCAGTTCTTC. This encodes CASSLEGVYNEQFF.

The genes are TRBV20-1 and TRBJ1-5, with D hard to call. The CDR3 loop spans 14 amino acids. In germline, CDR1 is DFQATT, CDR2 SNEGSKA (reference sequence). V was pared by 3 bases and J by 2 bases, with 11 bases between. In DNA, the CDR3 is TGCAGTGCTAGTCTAGAAGGTGGCAATCAGCCCCAGCATTTT. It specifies CSASLEGGNQPQHF.

The chain's CDR3 is CASRDYSNQPQHF. The DNA for the CDR3 is TGTGCCAGCAGGGACTATAGCAATCAGCCCCAGCATTTT. The rearrangement uses TRBV19 and TRBJ1-5; D is perhaps TRBD1 (5 bases). Between the trimmed V and J ends, which lost 9 bases and 0 bases, there was a span of 9 bases. This CDR3 contains 13 residues. Germline V gene sequence: CDR1 LNHDA, CDR2 SQIVND (reference sequence).

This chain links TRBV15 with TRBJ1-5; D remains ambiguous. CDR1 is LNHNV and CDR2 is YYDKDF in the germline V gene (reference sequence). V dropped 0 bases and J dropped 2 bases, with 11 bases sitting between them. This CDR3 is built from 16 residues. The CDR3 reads CATSRDSGARNQPQHF. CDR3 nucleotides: TGTGCCACCAGCAGAGATTCCGGTGCCCGCAATCAGCCCCAGCATTTT.

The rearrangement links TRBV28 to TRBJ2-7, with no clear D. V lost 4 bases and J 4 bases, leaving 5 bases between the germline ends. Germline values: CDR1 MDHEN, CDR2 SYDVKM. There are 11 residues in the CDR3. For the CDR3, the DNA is TGTGCCAGCAGTTCCCTGTACGAGCAGTACTTC. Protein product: CASSSLYEQYF.

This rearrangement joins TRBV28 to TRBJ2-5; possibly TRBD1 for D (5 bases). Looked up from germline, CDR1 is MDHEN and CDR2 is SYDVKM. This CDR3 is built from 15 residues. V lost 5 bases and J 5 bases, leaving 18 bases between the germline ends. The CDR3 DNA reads TGTGCCAGCAGTCTTCAGGCCACGAAGGGGGAGACCCAGTACTTC. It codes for CASSLQATKGETQYF.

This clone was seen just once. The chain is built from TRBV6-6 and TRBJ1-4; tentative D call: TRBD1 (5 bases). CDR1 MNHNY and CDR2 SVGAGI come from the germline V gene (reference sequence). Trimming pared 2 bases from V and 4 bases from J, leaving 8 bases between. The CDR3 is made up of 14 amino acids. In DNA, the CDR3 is TGTGCCAGCAGTTACGGGCAGGGTAATGAAAAACTGTTTTTT. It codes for CASSYGQGNEKLFF.

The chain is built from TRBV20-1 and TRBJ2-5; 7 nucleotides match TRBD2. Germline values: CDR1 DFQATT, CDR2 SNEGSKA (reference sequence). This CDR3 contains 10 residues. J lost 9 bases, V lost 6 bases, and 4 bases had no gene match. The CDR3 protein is CSAPRGAQYF. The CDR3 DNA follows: TGCAGTGCCCCCCGGGGGGCCCAGTACTTC.

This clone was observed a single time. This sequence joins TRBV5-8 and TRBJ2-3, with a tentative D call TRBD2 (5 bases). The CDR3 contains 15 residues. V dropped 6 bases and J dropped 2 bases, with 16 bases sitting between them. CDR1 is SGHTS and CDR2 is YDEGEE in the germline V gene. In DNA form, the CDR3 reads TGTGCCAGCAATCGGCGAGGGCAGACCACAGATACGCAGTATTTT. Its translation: CASNRRGQTTDTQYF.

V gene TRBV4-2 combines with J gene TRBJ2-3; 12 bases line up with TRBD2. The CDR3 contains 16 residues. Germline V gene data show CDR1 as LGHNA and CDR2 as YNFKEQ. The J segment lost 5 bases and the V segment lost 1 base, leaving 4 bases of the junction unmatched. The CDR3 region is CASSQGTSGNQDTQYF. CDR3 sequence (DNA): TGTGCCAGCAGCCAAGGGACTAGCGGGAATCAAGATACGCAGTATTTT.

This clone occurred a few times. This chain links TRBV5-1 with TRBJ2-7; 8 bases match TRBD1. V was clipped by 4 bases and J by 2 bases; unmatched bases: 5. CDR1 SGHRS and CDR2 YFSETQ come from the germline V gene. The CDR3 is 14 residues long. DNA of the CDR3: TGCGCCAGCAGCCCGACAGGGGTAACCTACGAGCAGTACTTC. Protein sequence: CASSPTGVTYEQYF.

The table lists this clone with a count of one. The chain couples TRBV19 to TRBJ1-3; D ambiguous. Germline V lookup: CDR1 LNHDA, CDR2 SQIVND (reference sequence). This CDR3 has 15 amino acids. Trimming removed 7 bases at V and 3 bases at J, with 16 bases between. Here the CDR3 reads CASTFYEDGGNTIYF. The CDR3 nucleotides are TGTGCCAGTACCTTCTATGAGGATGGTGGAAACACCATATATTTT.

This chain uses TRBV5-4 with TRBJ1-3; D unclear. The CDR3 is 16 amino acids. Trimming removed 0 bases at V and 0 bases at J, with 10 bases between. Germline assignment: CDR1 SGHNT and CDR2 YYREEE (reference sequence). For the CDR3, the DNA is TGTGCCAGCAGCTTGGGTGCCGTCGGCTCTGGAAACACCATATATTTT. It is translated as CASSLGAVGSGNTIYF.